This record concerns one TCR beta chain sequence. Antigen specificity is unknown. The PCR ran on 60 Vbeta and 13 Jbeta primers. Generated by immunoSEQ multiplex PCR, the TCRdb table keeps only in-frame clones and is missing some. In all, the sample yields over 20,000 clones. Sampled while nominally healthy, donors likely had unrecorded immune exposures. This sample was taken from a study of cytomegalovirus exposure and HLA in healthy donors. CDR1 is SGHTA, CDR2 FQGNSA, per germline. Deletions cut 6 bases from V and 1 base from J, with 13 bases between. CDR3 length equals 15 residues. Study-wide results and caveats: TCR beta sequences numbering 15,000 to 20,000 were associated with HLA alleles at 0.05 false discovery rate in a later analysis. Overall, approximately 150 TCR beta chains were annotated as cytomegalovirus-associated.

The sequenced sample consisted of PBMCs. This clonotype was sampled from a man in his 60s in good health and CMV-seropositive. The gene calls are TRBV7-2 and TRBJ1-5; D is unresolved. The CDR3 sequence is CASREPGFSNQPQHF. As DNA, the CDR3 is TGTGCCAGCAGAGAACCGGGTTTCAGCAATCAGCCCCAGCATTTT.